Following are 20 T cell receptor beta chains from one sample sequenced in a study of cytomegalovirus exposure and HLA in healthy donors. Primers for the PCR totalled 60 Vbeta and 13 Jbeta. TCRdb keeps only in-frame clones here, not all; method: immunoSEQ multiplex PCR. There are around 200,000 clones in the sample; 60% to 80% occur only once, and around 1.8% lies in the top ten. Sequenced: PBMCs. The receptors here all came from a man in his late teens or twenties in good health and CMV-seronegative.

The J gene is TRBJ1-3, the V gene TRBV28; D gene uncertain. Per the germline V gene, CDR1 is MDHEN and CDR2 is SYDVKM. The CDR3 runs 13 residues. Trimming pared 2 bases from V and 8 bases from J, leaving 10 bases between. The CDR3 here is CASSLLIADTIYF. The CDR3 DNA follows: TGTGCCAGCAGTTTACTCATAGCTGACACCATATATTTT.

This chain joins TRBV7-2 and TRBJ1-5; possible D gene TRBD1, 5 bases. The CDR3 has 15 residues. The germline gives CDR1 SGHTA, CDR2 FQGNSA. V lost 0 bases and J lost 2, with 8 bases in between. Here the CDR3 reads CASSLAWGGNQPQHF. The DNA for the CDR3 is TGTGCCAGCAGCTTAGCCTGGGGCGGCAATCAGCCCCAGCATTTT.

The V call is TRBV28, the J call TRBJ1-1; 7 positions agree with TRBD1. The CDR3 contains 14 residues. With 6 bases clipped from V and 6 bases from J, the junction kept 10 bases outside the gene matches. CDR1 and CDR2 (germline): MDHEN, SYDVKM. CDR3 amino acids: CASSEGGTAPEAFF. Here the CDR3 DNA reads TGTGCCAGCAGCGAAGGGGGCACCGCGCCTGAAGCTTTCTTT. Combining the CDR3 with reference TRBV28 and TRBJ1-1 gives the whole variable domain DVKVTQSSRYLVKRTGEKVFLECVQDMDHENMFWYRQDPGLGLRLIYFSYDVKMKEKGDIPEGYSVSREKKERFSLILESASTNQTSMYLCASSEGGTAPEAFFGQGTRLTVV.

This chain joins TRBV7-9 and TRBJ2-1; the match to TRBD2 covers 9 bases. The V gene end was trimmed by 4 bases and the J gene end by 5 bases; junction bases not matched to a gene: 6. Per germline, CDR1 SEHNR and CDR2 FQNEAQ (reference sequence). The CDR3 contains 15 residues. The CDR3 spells CASSSPGLAHNEQFF. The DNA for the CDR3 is TGTGCCAGCAGCTCCCCGGGACTAGCCCACAATGAGCAGTTCTTC.

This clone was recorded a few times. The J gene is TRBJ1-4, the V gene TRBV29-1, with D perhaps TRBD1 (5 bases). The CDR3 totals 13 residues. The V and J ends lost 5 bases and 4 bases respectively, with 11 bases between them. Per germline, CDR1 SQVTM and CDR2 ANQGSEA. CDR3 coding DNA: TGCAGCGTTTCCGACAGCCGTAATGAAAAACTGTTTTTT. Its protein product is CSVSDSRNEKLFF.

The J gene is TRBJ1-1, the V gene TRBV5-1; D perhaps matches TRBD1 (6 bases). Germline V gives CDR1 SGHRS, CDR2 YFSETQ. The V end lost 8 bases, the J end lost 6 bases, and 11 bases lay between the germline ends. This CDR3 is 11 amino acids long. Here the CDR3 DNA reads TGCGCCAGTAAAACAGGGTCTGAAGCTTTCTTT. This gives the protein CASKTGSEAFF.

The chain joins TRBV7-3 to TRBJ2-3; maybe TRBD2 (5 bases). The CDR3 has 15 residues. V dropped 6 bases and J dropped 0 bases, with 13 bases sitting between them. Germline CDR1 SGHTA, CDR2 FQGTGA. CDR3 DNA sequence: TGTGCCAGCAGTGAGGGTACCTCTAGCACAGATACGCAGTATTTT. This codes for CASSEGTSSTDTQYF. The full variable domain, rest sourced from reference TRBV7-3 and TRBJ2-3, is GAGVSQTPSNKVTEKGKYVELRCDPISGHTALYWYRQSLGQGPEFLIYFQGTGAADDSGLPNDRFFAVRPEGSVSTLKIQRTERGDSAVYLCASSEGTSSTDTQYFGPGTRLTVL.

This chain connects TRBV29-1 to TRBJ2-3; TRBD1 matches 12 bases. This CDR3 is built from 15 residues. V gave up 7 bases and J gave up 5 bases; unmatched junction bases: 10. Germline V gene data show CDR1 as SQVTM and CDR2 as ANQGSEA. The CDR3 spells CSGSGTGGWVDTQYF. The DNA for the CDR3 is TGCAGCGGATCGGGGACAGGGGGCTGGGTAGATACGCAGTATTTT.

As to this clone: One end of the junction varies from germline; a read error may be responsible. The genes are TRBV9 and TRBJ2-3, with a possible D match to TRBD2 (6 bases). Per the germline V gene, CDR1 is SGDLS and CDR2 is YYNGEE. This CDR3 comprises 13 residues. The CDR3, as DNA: TGTGCCGGCAGCGTAGGAGGGATCGATACGCAGTATTTT. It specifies CAGSVGGIDTQYF.

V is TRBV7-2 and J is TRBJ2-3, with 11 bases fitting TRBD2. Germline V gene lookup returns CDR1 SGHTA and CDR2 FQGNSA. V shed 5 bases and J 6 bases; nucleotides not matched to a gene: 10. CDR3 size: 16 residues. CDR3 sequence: CASSPLTSGARDTQYF. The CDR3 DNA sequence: TGTGCCAGCAGCCCGTTGACTAGCGGGGCGAGGGATACGCAGTATTTT. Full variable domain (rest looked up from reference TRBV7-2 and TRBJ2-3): GAGVSQSPSNKVTEKGKDVELRCDPISGHTALYWYRQSLGQGLEFLIYFQGNSAPDKSGLPSDRFSAERTGGSVSTLTIQRTQQEDSAVYLCASSPLTSGARDTQYFGPGTRLTVL.

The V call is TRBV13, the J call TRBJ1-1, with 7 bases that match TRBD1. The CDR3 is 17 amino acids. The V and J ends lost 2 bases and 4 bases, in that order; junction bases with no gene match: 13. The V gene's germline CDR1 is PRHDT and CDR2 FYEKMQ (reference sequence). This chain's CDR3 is CASSLRQGGFSGTEAFF. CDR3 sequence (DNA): TGTGCCAGCAGCTTAAGGCAGGGGGGTTTTAGTGGCACTGAAGCTTTCTTT.

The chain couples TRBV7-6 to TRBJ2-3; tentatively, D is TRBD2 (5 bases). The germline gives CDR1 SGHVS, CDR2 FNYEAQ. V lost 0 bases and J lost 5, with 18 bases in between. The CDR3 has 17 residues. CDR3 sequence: CASSLAVAPFVGDTQYF. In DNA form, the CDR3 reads TGTGCCAGCAGCTTAGCGGTAGCGCCCTTTGTGGGAGATACGCAGTATTTT.

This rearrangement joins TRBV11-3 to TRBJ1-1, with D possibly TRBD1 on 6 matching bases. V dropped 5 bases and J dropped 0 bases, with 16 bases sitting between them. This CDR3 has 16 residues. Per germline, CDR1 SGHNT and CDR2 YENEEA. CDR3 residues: CASSPPGRGLNTEAFF. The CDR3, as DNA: TGTGCCAGCAGCCCACCCGGCAGGGGCTTGAACACTGAAGCTTTCTTT.

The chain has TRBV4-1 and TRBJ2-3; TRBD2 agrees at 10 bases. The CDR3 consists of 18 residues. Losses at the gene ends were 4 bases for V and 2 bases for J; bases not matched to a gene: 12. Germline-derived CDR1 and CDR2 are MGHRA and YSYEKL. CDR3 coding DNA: TGCGCCAGCAGCCCAGACCATAGCGGGGGGCGGAACACAGATACGCAGTATTTT. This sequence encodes CASSPDHSGGRNTDTQYF.

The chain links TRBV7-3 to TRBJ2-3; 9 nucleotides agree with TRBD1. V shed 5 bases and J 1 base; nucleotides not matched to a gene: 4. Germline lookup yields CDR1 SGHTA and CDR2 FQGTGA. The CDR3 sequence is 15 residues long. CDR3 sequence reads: CASSDRGGRTDTQYF. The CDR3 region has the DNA TGTGCCAGCAGCGACAGGGGGGGACGCACAGATACGCAGTATTTT.

The CDR3 sequence is CASSPFSRVNTEAFF. The CDR3 region has the DNA TGTGCCAGCAGCCCCTTCAGTCGGGTGAACACTGAAGCTTTCTTT. V and J are TRBV14 and TRBJ1-1; D gene uncertain. The CDR3 has 15 amino acids. Trimming pared 4 bases from V and 0 bases from J, leaving 12 bases between. Germline V gives CDR1 SGHDN, CDR2 FVKESK.

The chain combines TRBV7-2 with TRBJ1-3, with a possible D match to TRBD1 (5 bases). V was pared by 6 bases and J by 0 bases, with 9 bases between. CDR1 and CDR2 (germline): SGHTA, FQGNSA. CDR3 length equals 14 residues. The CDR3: CASRPGFSGNTIYF. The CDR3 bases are TGTGCCAGCAGGCCAGGGTTCTCTGGAAACACCATATATTTT.

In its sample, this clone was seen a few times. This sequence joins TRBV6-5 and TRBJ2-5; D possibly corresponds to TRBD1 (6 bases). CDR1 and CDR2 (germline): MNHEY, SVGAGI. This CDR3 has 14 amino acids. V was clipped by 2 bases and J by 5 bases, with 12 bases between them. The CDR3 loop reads CASSYRGQGETQYF. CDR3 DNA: TGTGCCAGCAGTTACAGAGGTCAGGGGGAGACCCAGTACTTC.

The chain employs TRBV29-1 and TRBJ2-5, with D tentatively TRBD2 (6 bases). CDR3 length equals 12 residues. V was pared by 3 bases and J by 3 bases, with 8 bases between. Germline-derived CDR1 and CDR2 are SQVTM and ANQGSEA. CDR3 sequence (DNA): TGCAGCGTTGAGGAGGGTGAAGAGACCCAGTACTTC. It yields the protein CSVEEGEETQYF.

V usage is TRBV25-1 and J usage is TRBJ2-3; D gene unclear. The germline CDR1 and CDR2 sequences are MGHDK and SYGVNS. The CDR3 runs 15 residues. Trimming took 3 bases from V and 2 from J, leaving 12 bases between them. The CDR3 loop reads CASSDFHAPTDTQYF. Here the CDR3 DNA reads TGTGCCAGCAGTGATTTCCACGCGCCCACAGATACGCAGTATTTT.